The text below deals with one T cell receptor beta chain. No cognate antigen has been identified for it. No base quality values were provided; no much bigger clone lies one nucleotide off. The donors were a few dozen Caucasian individuals from Russia, aged roughly 6 to 90 years, who were systemically healthy. Each donor gave 9.5 to 10 milliliters of peripheral blood, drawn into EDTA-treated Vacutainer tubes. PBMCs were isolated by Ficoll-Paque density-gradient centrifugation, with at least 6.5 million obtained per sample. Total RNA, at least 6 micrograms per sample, was extracted from PBMCs with Trizol reagent. Naive CD45RAhigh/CD27high T cell percentages were measured by flow cytometry on a PBMC aliquot from every donor. Receptor libraries were prepared by 5' RACE. TCRdb shows the sequencer as Illumina HiSeq 2500. A second PCR of 7 to 11 cycles was performed with a sample-barcoded 5' primer and a J-beta primer mix. A unique molecular identifier was introduced onto each TCR beta cDNA molecule by a template-switch 5' adaptor carrying 12 random nucleotides. At least 2.5 million CDR3-containing paired-end reads were obtained from each sample. First-strand cDNA was synthesized from all RNA with the Mint cDNA synthesis kit, primed by a TRBC-specific oligonucleotide. All cDNA was treated with uracil-DNA glycosylase and then went through a first 18-cycle PCR with the universal primers M1SS and BC2_uni_R. Per the source publication's procedure: Normalization of each sample was performed by random selection of 1 million high-quality reads, each carrying a distinct molecular identifier. Reads sharing molecular identifiers were discarded rather than binned into consensus sequences. CDR3 identification, clonotype clustering and error correction used MiTCR with a Q25 quality threshold and the strictest error-elimination algorithm. Lower-bound total TCR beta diversity was estimated with a nonparametric unseen species model using Euler transformation. The public reads were quality trimmed at Q25 with fastp and then assembled into clones with MiXCR by TCRdb, keeping productive beta chains. A single entry per CDR3 protein holds the most common genes and DNA from its merged rows. TCRdb, not the original authors, processed these V and J calls. For this sample there are about 1.6 million distinct CDR3 sequences; almost 35% appear just once. The top ten constitute roughly 10% of the sample.

The V end gives up 6 bases and the J end 5 bases, leaving 9 bases in the junction not matched to a gene. Inclusive of the bounding cysteine and phenylalanine, the CDR3 is 14 residues long. Only the CDR3 DNA is retained, 42 bases long and in frame from the first base. From a lookup of the germline V gene (reference sequence), CDR1 and CDR2 are MNHEY and SMNVEV. The data originate from a study of blood T cells in healthy people across ages (dated by TCRdb to between 2015 and 2016). Concerning the study at large: In model experiments, template switching captured about one uniquely barcoded TCR beta cDNA molecule for every two T cells. Using the same blood draw, the study looked at two additional independent replicas of 1 million unique cDNA reads for two donors, one aged 18 to 30 and the other aged 80 or older. Using deep sequencing normalized with unique cDNA molecular identifiers, the study measured how TCR beta repertoire diversity changes with age. Four age groups were formed from the donors: young (average approximately 15 years), middle-aged (approximately 40), aged (roughly 59) and long-lived (around 80). Donors of different ages were randomly distributed across sequencing lanes to avoid experimental bias.

Study-level results and caveats: Estimates of total diversity based on one million sequenced T cells were considered lower bounds and underestimates. Compared with the aged group, more naive CD4+ T cells, fewer expanded clones and increased TCR diversity were shown by the long-lived group, suggesting age selection. Observed TCR beta diversity correlated strongly with the percentage of naive T cells measured by flow cytometry. Since profiling was done on bulk unsorted PBMCs, naive and antigen-experienced compartments could not be conclusively compared. Because the CMV infection status of the donors was unknown, age-related changes in expanded clonotypes may potentially have been confounded. Observed TCR beta diversity per million T cells fell roughly linearly with age, and a significant reduction was already apparent by age around 39.

Sequenced sample: blood. The receptor comes from a woman between 25 and 40 years old in good health. The chain joins TRBV27 to TRBJ2-5, with 7 bases in between that match TRBD1. The CDR3 reads as follows: CASRLGTVWETQYF. The sequenced DNA: TGTGCCAGCAGGCTCGGGACAGTTTGGGAGACCCAGTACTTC.